Following are 8 T cell receptor beta chains from one sample sequenced in a study of cytomegalovirus exposure and HLA in healthy donors. Amplification used 60 Vbeta primers and 13 Jbeta primers. The table came from immunoSEQ multiplex PCR; TCRdb's copy has only in-frame clones and leaves some out. The sample has around 150,000 clones, more than 60% seen once. Material for sequencing was PBMCs. These receptors were collected from a male donor in good health and CMV-seronegative.

The chain uses TRBV6-5 and TRBJ2-7, with a tentative D call TRBD1 (6 bases). Trimming took off 2 bases at V and 1 base at J, with 12 bases between the two ends. Per germline, CDR1 MNHEY and CDR2 SVGAGI. The CDR3 is 15 amino acids. The CDR3: CASSYGQSVSYEQYF. CDR3 DNA sequence: TGTGCCAGCAGTTACGGACAGAGCGTATCCTACGAGCAGTACTTC.

The chain uses TRBV7-3 and TRBJ1-3; no reliable D call. CDR3 length: 13 amino acids. The germline V gene encodes CDR1 SGHTA and CDR2 FQGTGA. V was trimmed by 5 bases and J by 0 bases, leaving 5 bases between them. The CDR3 protein is CASSHSSGNTIYF. The CDR3 DNA reads TGTGCCAGCAGCCACAGCTCTGGAAACACCATATATTTT. Filled out from reference TRBV7-3 and TRBJ1-3, the complete variable domain reads GAGVSQTPSNKVTEKGKYVELRCDPISGHTALYWYRQSLGQGPEFLIYFQGTGAADDSGLPNDRFFAVRPEGSVSTLKIQRTERGDSAVYLCASSHSSGNTIYFGEGSWLTVV.

The chain is built from TRBV30 and TRBJ1-2; tentatively, D is TRBD1 (5 bases). The CDR3 extends over 13 amino acids. Germline V lookup: CDR1 GTSNPN, CDR2 SVGIG (reference sequence). The V end lost 0 bases, the J end lost 3 bases, and 8 bases lay between the germline ends. The CDR3 is CAWSVDSYYGYTF. The CDR3 coding sequence is TGTGCCTGGAGTGTTGACAGCTACTATGGCTACACCTTC.

The J gene is TRBJ1-5, the V gene TRBV19, with TRBD1 as a possible D gene (6 bases). Germline CDR1 and CDR2: LNHDA and SQIVND (reference sequence). The V end was cut by 5 bases, the J end by 13 bases, with 12 bases between. CDR3 length: 11 residues. The CDR3, as DNA: TGTGCCAGTAGTGGAATGGACAGACAGCATTTT. Its translation is CASSGMDRQHF.

V is TRBV6-1 and J is TRBJ1-5, with TRBD1 as a possible D gene (5 bases). Germline CDR1 reads MNHNS; CDR2 reads SASEGT. V was trimmed by 5 bases and J by 7 bases, leaving 15 bases between them. This CDR3 has 14 residues. The CDR3: CASSSTPGIQPQHF. The CDR3 DNA is TGTGCCAGCAGTTCTACACCAGGGATACAGCCCCAGCATTTT.

The rearrangement uses TRBV5-4 and TRBJ2-2; a weak D match, TRBD2 (5 bases). The V end was cut by 0 bases, the J end by 4 bases, with 10 bases between. This CDR3 is built from 15 residues. From germline, CDR1 is SGHNT and CDR2 YYREEE (reference sequence). The CDR3 protein is CASSLEDLATGELFF. DNA for the CDR3: TGTGCCAGCAGCTTGGAAGACCTAGCCACCGGGGAGCTGTTTTTT.

The chain combines TRBV10-3 with TRBJ1-4, with TRBD1 matching 9 bases. With 10 bases clipped from V and 6 bases from J, the junction kept 12 bases outside the gene matches. The germline CDR1 and CDR2 sequences are ENHRY and SYGVKD. CDR3 length: 15 amino acids. This chain's CDR3 is CATSPGQGSHEKLFF. CDR3 bases: TGTGCCACCTCACCCGGACAGGGGTCTCATGAAAAACTGTTTTTT.

This chain uses TRBV6-1 with TRBJ1-1; 7 nucleotides match TRBD1. The V gene end was trimmed by 5 bases and the J gene end by 4 bases; junction bases not matched to a gene: 7. CDR1 and CDR2 (germline): MNHNS, SASEGT. The CDR3 runs to 14 residues. CDR3 nucleotides: TGTGCCAGCAGTTTACAGGGGTGGGGCACTGAAGCTTTCTTT. Translated, it gives CASSLQGWGTEAFF.